This T cell receptor (beta chain) was found in a study of glioma-infiltrating T cells. This clonotype was observed many times. The target antigen is unknown. Germline CDR1 reads MNHNY; CDR2 reads SVGAGI (reference sequence). The CDR3 extends over 14 amino acids. Losses at the gene ends were 2 bases for V and 9 bases for J; bases not matched to a gene: 3. Study results and caveats: Very few CDR3 sequences were shared between tissue and blood. Gliomas, especially low-grade, showed above-expected tissue-blood divergence; non-neoplastic patients showed below.

Using RNA template, CDR3s of TCR alpha and beta were amplified with iRepertoire arm-PCR. For one-step reverse transcription and amplification, about 85-400 ng of tissue mRNA or PBMC total RNA was used. In TCRdb, the multiplex PCR reads were re-called with MiXCR into one record per CDR3 protein. The table lists around 100,000 distinct CDR3 sequences, about 30% of them singletons, with roughly 45% in the top ten. The sample consisted of glioma tissue, nonneoplastic brain tissue, or PBMCs (not recorded which). The source is a human donor with low-grade glioma or glioblastoma, undergoing nonglioma brain surgery, or in good health (not recorded which). The rearrangement links TRBV6-6 to TRBJ2-1, with 11 bases lining up with TRBD2. The CDR3 spells CASSYVAGGFEQFF. CDR3 coding DNA: TGTGCCAGCAGTTACGTAGCGGGGGGGTTTGAGCAGTTCTTC.